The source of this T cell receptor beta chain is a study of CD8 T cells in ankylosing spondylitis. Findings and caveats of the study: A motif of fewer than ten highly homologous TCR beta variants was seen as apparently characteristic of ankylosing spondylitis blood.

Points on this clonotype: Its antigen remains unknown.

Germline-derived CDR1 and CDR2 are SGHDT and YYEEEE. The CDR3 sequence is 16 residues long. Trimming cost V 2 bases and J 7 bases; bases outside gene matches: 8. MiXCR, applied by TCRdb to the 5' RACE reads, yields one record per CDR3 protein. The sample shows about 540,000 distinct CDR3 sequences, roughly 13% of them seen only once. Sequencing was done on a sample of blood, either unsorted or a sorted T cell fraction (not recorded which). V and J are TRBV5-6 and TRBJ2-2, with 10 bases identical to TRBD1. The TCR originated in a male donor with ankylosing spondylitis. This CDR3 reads CASSLSGQGVYGELFF. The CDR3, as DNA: TGTGCCAGCAGCTTATCTGGACAGGGGGTGTACGGGGAGCTGTTTTTT.